The T cell receptor beta chain described here comes from a study of blood T cells in healthy people across ages. Study-wide points: The long-lived group displayed more naive CD4+ cells, plus higher diversity, than the aged donors did.

The individuals who served as donors were healthy Caucasians living in Russia, aged about 6 to 100. Every donor provided roughly 9.1 milliliters of peripheral blood. There are 15 residues in the CDR3. V lost 3 bases to trimming and J lost 6 bases; unmatched junction nucleotides: 8. Per the germline V gene, CDR1 is SGHVS and CDR2 is FQNEAQ. As concerns this clonotype: Antigen: not known.

Then a second PCR, running roughly 7 to 11 cycles, was carried out with a sample-barcoded 5' primer and a J-beta primer mix. One entry per CDR3 protein results from TCRdb running MiXCR on the 5' RACE reads. The sample consists of hundreds of thousands of distinct CDR3 sequences, approximately 53% of them appearing once. Input material: blood. V and J are TRBV7-8 and TRBJ2-5, with 9 bases that match TRBD1. The sequence was obtained from a man aged 40-49 years in good health. The CDR3 DNA follows: TGTGCCAGCAGCTTGACCGGGACAGGGAGGAAGACCCAGTACTTC. Its protein product is CASSLTGTGRKTQYF.